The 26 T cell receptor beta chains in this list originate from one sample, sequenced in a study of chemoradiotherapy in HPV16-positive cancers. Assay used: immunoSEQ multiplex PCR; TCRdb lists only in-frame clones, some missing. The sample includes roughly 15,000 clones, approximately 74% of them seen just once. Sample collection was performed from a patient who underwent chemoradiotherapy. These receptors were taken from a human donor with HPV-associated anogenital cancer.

The CDR3 nucleotides read TGTGCCAGCAACAACCGGGACAGGGGAAGCGGGGAGCTGTTTTTT. It specifies CASNNRDRGSGELFF. The genes are TRBV6-6 and TRBJ2-2; 10 bases are a match to TRBD1. This CDR3 is 15 amino acids long. CDR1 MNHNY and CDR2 SVGAGI come from the germline V gene (reference sequence). The V segment lost 7 bases and the J segment 7 bases; nucleotides outside the gene matches: 9.

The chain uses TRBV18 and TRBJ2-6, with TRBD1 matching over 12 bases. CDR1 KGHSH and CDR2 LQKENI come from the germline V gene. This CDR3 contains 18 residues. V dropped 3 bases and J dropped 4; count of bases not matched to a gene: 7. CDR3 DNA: TGTGCCAGCTCACCCGGGACAGGGGGCGCAACCGGGGCCAACGTCCTGACTTTC. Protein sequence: CASSPGTGGATGANVLTF.

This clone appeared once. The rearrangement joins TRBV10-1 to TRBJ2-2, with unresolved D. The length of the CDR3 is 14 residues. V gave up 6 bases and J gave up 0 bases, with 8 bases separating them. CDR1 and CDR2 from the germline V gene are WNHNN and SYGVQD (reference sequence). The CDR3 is CASSVSTNTGELFF. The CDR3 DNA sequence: TGCGCCAGCAGCGTCTCTACGAACACCGGGGAGCTGTTTTTT.

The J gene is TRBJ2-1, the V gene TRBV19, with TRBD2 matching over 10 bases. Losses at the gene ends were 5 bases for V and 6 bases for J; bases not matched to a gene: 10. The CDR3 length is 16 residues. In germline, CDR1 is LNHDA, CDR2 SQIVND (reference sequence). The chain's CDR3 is CASSLISGRAVNEQFF. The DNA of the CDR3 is TGTGCCAGTAGTCTCATAAGCGGGAGGGCCGTCAATGAGCAGTTCTTC. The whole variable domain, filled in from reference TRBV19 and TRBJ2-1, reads DGGITQSPKYLFRKEGQNVTLSCEQNLNHDAMYWYRQDPGQGLRLIYYSQIVNDFQKGDIAEGYSVSREKKESFPLTVTSAQKNPTAFYLCASSLISGRAVNEQFFGPGTRLTVL.

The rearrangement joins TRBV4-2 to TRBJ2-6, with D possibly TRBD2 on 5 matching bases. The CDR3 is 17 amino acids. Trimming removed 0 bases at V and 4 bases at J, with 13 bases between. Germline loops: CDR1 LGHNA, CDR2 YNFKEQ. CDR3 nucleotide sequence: TGTGCCAGCAGCCAAGATTGGACTGCTGGGGGGGCCAACGTCCTGACTTTC. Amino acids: CASSQDWTAGGANVLTF.

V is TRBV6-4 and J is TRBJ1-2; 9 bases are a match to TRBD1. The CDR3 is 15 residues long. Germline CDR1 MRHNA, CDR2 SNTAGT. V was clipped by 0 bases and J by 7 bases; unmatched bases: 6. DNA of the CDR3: TGTGCCAGCAGTGACTCGGGGGACAGGGCTGTTGGCTACACCTTC. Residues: CASSDSGDRAVGYTF.

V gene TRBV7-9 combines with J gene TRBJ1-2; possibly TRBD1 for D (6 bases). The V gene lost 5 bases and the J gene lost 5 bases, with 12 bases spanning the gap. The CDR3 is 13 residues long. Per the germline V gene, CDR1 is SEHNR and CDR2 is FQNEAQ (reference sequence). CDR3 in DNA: TGTGCCAGCAGCCCAGGGGCGGAGTATGGCTACACCTTC. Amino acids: CASSPGAEYGYTF.

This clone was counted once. The CDR3 loop reads CASSPPDRETQYF. CDR3 nucleotide sequence: TGTGCCAGCAGCCCCCCGGATAGAGAGACCCAGTACTTC. V usage is TRBV13 and J usage is TRBJ2-5, with D unresolved. The length of the CDR3 is 13 residues. With 5 bases removed from V and 4 bases from J, the gap between germline ends came to 11 bases. The germline V gene has CDR1 PRHDT and CDR2 FYEKMQ (reference sequence).

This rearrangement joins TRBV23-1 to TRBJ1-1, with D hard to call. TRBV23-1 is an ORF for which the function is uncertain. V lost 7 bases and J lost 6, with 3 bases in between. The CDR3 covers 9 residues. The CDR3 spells CASKAEAFF. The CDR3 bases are TGCGCCAGCAAGGCTGAAGCTTTCTTT.

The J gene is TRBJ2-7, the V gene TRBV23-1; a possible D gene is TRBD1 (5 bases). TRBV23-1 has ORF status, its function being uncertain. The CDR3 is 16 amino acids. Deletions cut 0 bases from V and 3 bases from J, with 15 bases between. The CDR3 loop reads CASSQSTTGSLYEQYF. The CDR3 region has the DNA TGCGCCAGCAGTCAATCTACAACAGGCTCCCTCTACGAGCAGTACTTC.

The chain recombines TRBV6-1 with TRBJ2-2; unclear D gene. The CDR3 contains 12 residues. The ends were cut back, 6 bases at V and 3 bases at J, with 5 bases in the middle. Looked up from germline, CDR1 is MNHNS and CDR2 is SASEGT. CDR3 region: CASRAYTGELFF. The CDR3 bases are TGTGCCAGCAGAGCATACACCGGGGAGCTGTTTTTT.

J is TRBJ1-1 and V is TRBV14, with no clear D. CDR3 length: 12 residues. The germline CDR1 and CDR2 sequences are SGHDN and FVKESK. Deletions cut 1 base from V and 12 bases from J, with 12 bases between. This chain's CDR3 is CASSQAVGRSFF. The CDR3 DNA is TGTGCCAGCAGCCAAGCCGTCGGTCGTTCTTTCTTT. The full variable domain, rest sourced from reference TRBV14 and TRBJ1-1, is EAGVTQFPSHSVIEKGQTVTLRCDPISGHDNLYWYRRVMGKEIKFLLHFVKESKQDESGMPNNRFLAERTGGTYSTLKVQPAELEDSGVYFCASSQAVGRSFFGQGTRLTVV.

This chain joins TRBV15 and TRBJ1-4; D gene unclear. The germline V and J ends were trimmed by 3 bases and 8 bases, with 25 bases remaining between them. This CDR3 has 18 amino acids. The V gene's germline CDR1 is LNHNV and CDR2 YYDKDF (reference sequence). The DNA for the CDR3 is TGTGCCACCAGCAGGGAGATTACTCGGGCTTTGGTAGGGGAAAAACTGTTTTTT. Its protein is CATSREITRALVGEKLFF.

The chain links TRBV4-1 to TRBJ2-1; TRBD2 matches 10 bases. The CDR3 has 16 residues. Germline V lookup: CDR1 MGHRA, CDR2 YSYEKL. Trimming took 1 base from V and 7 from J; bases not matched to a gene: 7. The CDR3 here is CASSQVRLAGENEQFF. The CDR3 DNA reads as TGCGCCAGCAGCCAAGTGAGGCTAGCGGGAGAAAATGAGCAGTTCTTC.

This chain's CDR3 is CASSLDVASLNIQYF. DNA of the CDR3: TGTGCCAGCAGCTTAGATGTGGCTAGCTTAAACATTCAGTACTTC. The V gene is TRBV11-2, the J gene TRBJ2-4, with D perhaps matching TRBD2 (5 bases). The CDR3 covers 15 residues. The V end was cut by 0 bases, the J end by 6 bases, with 12 bases between. The germline gives CDR1 SGHAT, CDR2 FQNNGV.

Here the CDR3 reads CASSVGTPAANEQFF. The DNA for the CDR3 is TGTGCCAGCAGCGTAGGGACACCGGCCGCCAATGAGCAGTTCTTC. V usage is TRBV9 and J usage is TRBJ2-1; D perhaps matches TRBD1 (5 bases). V lost 0 bases and J 6 bases, leaving 13 bases between the germline ends. CDR3 size: 15 residues. Germline CDR1 and CDR2: SGDLS and YYNGEE.

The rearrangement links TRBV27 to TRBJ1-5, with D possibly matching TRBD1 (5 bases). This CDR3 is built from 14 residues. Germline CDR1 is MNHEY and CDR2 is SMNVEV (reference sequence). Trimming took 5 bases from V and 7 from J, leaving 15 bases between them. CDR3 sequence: CASSRTGPEQPQHF. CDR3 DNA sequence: TGTGCCAGCAGTCGCACAGGCCCGGAACAGCCCCAGCATTTT.

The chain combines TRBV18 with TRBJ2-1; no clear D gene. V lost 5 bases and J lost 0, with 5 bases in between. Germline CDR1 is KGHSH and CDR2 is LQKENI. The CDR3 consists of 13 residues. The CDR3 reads CASSVASYNEQFF. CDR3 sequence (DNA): TGTGCCAGCTCAGTGGCCTCCTACAATGAGCAGTTCTTC.

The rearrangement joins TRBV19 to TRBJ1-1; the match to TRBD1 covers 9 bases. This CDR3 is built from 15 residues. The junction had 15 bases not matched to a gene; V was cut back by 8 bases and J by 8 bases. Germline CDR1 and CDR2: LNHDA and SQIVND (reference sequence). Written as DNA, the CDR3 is TGTGCCAGTTACCCCGGGACAGGGCCCTCAGGGGAAGCTTTCTTT. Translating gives CASYPGTGPSGEAFF. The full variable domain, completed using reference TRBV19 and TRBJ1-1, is DGGITQSPKYLFRKEGQNVTLSCEQNLNHDAMYWYRQDPGQGLRLIYYSQIVNDFQKGDIAEGYSVSREKKESFPLTVTSAQKNPTAFYLCASYPGTGPSGEAFFGQGTRLTVV.

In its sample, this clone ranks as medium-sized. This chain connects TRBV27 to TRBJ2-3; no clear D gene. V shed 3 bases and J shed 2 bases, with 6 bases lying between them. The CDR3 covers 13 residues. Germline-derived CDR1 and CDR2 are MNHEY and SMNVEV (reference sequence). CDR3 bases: TGTGCCAGCAGTTTTGTCCACACAGATACGCAGTATTTT. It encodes CASSFVHTDTQYF.

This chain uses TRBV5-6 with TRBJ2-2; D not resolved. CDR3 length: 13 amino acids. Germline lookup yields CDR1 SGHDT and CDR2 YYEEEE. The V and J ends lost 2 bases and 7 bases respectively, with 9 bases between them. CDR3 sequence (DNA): TGTGCCAGCAGCTTTCCCCGGAGCGGGGAGCTGTTTTTT. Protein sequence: CASSFPRSGELFF.

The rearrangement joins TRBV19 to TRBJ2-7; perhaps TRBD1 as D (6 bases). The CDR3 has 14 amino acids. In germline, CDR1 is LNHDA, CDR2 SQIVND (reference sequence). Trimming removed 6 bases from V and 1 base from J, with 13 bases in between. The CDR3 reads CASSLQGGSYEQYF. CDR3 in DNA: TGTGCCAGTAGCTTACAGGGCGGTTCCTACGAGCAGTACTTC.

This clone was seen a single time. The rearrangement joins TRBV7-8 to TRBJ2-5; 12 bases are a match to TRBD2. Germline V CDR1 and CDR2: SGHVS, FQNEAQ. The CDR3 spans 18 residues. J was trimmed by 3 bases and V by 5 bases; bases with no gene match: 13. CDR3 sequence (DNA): TGTGCCAGCAGCACCGGACTAGCGGGACCGTTCAGCAAAGAGACCCAGTACTTC. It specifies CASSTGLAGPFSKETQYF.

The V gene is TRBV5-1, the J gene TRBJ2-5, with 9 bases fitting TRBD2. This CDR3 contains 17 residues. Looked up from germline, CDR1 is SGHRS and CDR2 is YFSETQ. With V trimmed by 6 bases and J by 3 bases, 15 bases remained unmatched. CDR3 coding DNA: TGCGCCAGCAACAAAAGGGGACTAGCCATCCTCGAAGAGACCCAGTACTTC. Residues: CASNKRGLAILEETQYF.

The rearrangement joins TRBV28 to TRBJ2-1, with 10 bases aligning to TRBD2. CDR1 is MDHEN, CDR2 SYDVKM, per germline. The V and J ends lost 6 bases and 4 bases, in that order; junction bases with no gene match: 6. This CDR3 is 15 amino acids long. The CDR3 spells CASSTSGILYNEQFF. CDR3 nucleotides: TGTGCCAGCAGCACTAGCGGGATATTATACAATGAGCAGTTCTTC.

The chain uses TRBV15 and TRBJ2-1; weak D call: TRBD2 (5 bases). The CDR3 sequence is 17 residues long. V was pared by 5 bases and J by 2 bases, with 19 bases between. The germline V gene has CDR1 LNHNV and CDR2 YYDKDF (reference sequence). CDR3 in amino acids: CATSGGGDGRTYNEQFF. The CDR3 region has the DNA TGTGCCACCAGCGGAGGTGGAGATGGACGGACCTACAATGAGCAGTTCTTC.